The clone carrying this T cell receptor (beta chain) has a handful of counts. Its antigen is not known. MiXCR, run by TCRdb on the RT-PCR reads, gives a single entry per CDR3 protein. Of about 570,000 distinct CDR3 sequences detected, about 10% appear once; the ten largest clones hold approximately 9.9%. This record comes from a study of response to subunit inactivated influenza vaccine. Findings and caveats of the study: It was the authors' suggestion that each seasonal influenza vaccination recruits few new T cells.

Another study also made use of these data, one on T cells expressing NK-cell markers. That work contributes: cDNA encoding TCR beta was synthesized via 5'RACE template switching incorporating UMIs. A handful of donors likewise had their CD3+CD56-NKG2C+ fraction led by these clonotypes.

The clonotype comes from a man aged 45-65 years who received an inactivated influenza vaccine. The sequencing used PBMCs from blood, collected on the day of vaccination.

CDR3 nucleotide sequence: TGTGCCAGCAGATCTCCTCCAGGACTAGCGGGGAGGTATGAGCAGTTCTTC. Translated, it gives CASRSPPGLAGRYEQFF. The J gene is TRBJ2-1, the V gene TRBV7-2; TRBD2 agrees at 12 bases. The V gene's germline CDR1 is SGHTA and CDR2 FQGNSA. The CDR3 runs to 17 residues. V lost 6 bases to trimming and J lost 8 bases; unmatched junction nucleotides: 14.